The clone carrying this T cell receptor (beta chain) appeared a few times. Its antigen is unknown. The sample belongs to a study of CD8 T cells in ankylosing spondylitis. The study's findings and limits: Seemingly characteristic of ankylosing spondylitis blood was a TCR beta motif consisting of roughly 8 highly homologous variants.

TCRdb reprocessed the 5' RACE reads with MiXCR, giving one entry per CDR3 protein. The table records 150,000 to 200,000 distinct CDR3 sequences, roughly 34% of them present only once. The germline CDR1 and CDR2 sequences are SGHTA and FQGTGA. Trimming cost V 1 base and J 3 bases, with 13 bases left between them. There are 15 residues in the CDR3. This TCR was sampled from a male donor with ankylosing spondylitis. Sequencing input: synovial fluid, either unsorted or a sorted T cell fraction (not recorded which). The chain joins TRBV7-3 to TRBJ2-7; D is perhaps TRBD1 or TRBD2 (6 bases each). CDR3 loop: CASSLKGGPYYEQYF. CDR3 bases: TGTGCCAGCAGCTTAAAGGGGGGACCTTACTACGAGCAGTACTTC.